This TCR beta chain was retrieved from a study of cytomegalovirus exposure and HLA in healthy donors. General observations from the study: Near-uniform donor sequencing depth was presumed by presence/absence analyses.

The PCR was carried out with 60 Vbeta primers and 13 Jbeta primers. Some clones are missing from TCRdb's copy, which holds only in-frame ones; the method was immunoSEQ multiplex PCR. This table holds under 200,000 clones, over 70% found once. A remark on this clone: The target antigen is unknown.

CDR3 length: 14 amino acids. CDR1 and CDR2 from the germline V gene are SGHRS and YFSETQ. Trimming cost V 2 bases and J 0 bases, with 7 bases left between them. The receptor comes from a woman aged 25-40 years in good health and CMV-seronegative. V usage is TRBV5-1 and J usage is TRBJ2-3; TRBD1 is a possible D gene (5 bases). The sample taken for sequencing was PBMCs. CDR3 loop: CASSFRQSTDTQYF. The CDR3 DNA reads TGCGCCAGCAGCTTTCGACAGAGCACAGATACGCAGTATTTT. The full variable domain, rest sourced from reference TRBV5-1 and TRBJ2-3, is KAGVTQTPRYLIKTRGQQVTLSCSPISGHRSVSWYQQTPGQGLQFLFEYFSETQRNKGNFPGRFSGRQFSNSRSEMNVSTLELGDSALYLCASSFRQSTDTQYFGPGTRLTVL.